This entry is about one TCR beta chain. Germline lookup yields CDR1 MNHEY and CDR2 SVGAGI. The CDR3 sequence is 15 residues long. The J segment lost 4 bases and the V segment lost 7 bases, leaving 8 bases of the junction unmatched. The sample originates from a study of blood T cell repertoires in COVID-19. In the study overall: Sample material is recorded as cDNA or gDNA derived from T cells, B-cell-depleted T cells, or PBMCs.

Authors' analysis steps: By means of reference gene primer amplification, nucleated cell counts were estimated. Generated by immunoSEQ multiplex PCR, the TCRdb table keeps only in-frame clones and is missing some. The V and J calls and clone size come from that table; D and trimming were worked out from the DNA. The table includes 35,000 to 55,000 clones, approximately 82% detected once. J is TRBJ2-2 and V is TRBV6-5; 8 bases line up with TRBD2. Specimen: peripheral blood. The TCR sequence derives from a woman aged 70-85 years with acute or convalescent COVID-19. CDR3 in DNA: TGTGCCAGCACCCGGGGCGGGAGGTCCACCGGGGAGCTGTTTTTT. As protein: CASTRGGRSTGELFF.